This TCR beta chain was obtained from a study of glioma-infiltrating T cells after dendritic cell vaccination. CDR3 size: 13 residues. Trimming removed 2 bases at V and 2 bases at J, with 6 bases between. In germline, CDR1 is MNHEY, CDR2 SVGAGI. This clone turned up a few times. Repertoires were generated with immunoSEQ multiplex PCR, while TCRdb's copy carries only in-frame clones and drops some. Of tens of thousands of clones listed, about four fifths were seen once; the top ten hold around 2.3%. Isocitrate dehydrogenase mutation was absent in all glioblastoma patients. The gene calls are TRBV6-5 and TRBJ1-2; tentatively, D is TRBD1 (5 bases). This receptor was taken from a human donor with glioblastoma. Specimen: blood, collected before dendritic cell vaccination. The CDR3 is CASSYQGNYGYTF. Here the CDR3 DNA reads TGTGCCAGCAGTTACCAGGGCAACTATGGCTACACCTTC.